This is a list of T cell receptor beta chains from one sample in a study of beta chain features in type 1 diabetes. The assay was immunoSEQ multiplex PCR, and TCRdb's table has in-frame clones only and misses some. In the table there are over 350,000 clones, roughly 16% of which are singletons. Material for sequencing was naive CD4+ T cells from blood. The receptors were gathered from a woman aged 18-35 years in good health. The CDR3 runs from the conserved cysteine through the conserved F or W. The order of the fields is V gene, D gene, clone size, J gene, CDR3 DNA, CDR3 protein. D genes are given only for firm matches. A row's size may be missing; if present it is once, few, many or a size class.

TRBV28	TRBD2	NA	TRBJ2-5	TGTGCCAGCAGTTTCGAGGGAGCGGGACAAGAGACCCAGTACTTC	CASSFEGAGQETQYF
TRBV29-1	TRBD1	few	TRBJ1-5	TGCAGCGTGGTGACAGGGGAGGCTCAGCCCCAGCATTTT	CSVVTGEAQPQHF
TRBV6-1	NA	NA	TRBJ1-1	TGTGCCAGCAGTGAGTCGGGGGACACTGAAGCTTTCTTT	CASSESGDTEAFF
TRBV2	NA	NA	TRBJ1-2	TGTGCCAGCGGTAGTTTATCGGGGTACTATGGCTACACCTTC	CASGSLSGYYGYTF
TRBV29-1	NA	NA	TRBJ2-3	TGCAGCGGGAGCTACACAGATACGCAGTATTTT	CSGSYTDTQYF
TRBV30	TRBD2	NA	TRBJ2-1	TGTGCCTGGAGAGGTTTTGTAGCGGGAGAGCATGAGCAGTTCTTC	CAWRGFVAGEHEQFF
TRBV7-9	TRBD1	few	TRBJ1-2	TGTGCCAGCAGCCCAAGGGACAGGGGGCAAGAGAAAAGTGGCTACACCTTC	CASSPRDRGQEKSGYTF
TRBV30	NA	NA	TRBJ2-5	TGTGCCTGGCTCGAGGGTCAGCGGGTGAGAGGGGAGACCCAGTACTTC	CAWLEGQRVRGETQYF
TRBV6-6	TRBD1	few	TRBJ2-2	TGTGCCAGCAGCCTCGGGACAGGGACCACCGGGGAGCTGTTTTTT	CASSLGTGTTGELFF
TRBV30	NA	NA	TRBJ2-1	TGTGCCTGGAGTGTGCAGGAGGTCAATGAGCAGTTCTTC	CAWSVQEVNEQFF
TRBV5-6	NA	few	TRBJ2-3	TGTGCCAGCAGCTTCGCAGATACGCAGTATTTT	CASSFADTQYF
TRBV18	NA	few	TRBJ1-1	TGTGCCAGCTCACCCTCCGTAAAGGGAGACGAAGCTTTCTTT	CASSPSVKGDEAFF
TRBV18	TRBD1	NA	TRBJ2-5	TGTGCCAGCTCACCGACAGGGGAAGAGACCCAGTACTTC	CASSPTGEETQYF
TRBV29-1	TRBD1	few	TRBJ1-1	TGCAGCGTTGGAACAAGGAGGCAGGGGGGCGAAGCTTTCTTT	CSVGTRRQGGEAFF
TRBV28	TRBD1	few	TRBJ2-7	TGTGCCAGCAGTCGACCCCGGACAGGAACCTACGAGCAGTACTTC	CASSRPRTGTYEQYF
TRBV29-1	TRBD1	NA	TRBJ1-2	TGCAGCGTGGCGGGACAGGGGAACTATGGCTACACCTTC	CSVAGQGNYGYTF
TRBV20-1	TRBD2	NA	TRBJ2-7	TGCAGTGTACTAGCGTACTACGAGCAGTACTTC	CSVLAYYEQYF
TRBV2	TRBD2	NA	TRBJ2-7	TGTGCCAGCAGATGGCGGGACTACTACGAGCAGTACTTC	CASRWRDYYEQYF
TRBV28	TRBD2	NA	TRBJ2-1	TGTGCCAGCAGCCCAGCTAGCGGGATAAGGAATGAGCAGTTCTTC	CASSPASGIRNEQFF
TRBV2	TRBD2	NA	TRBJ2-1	TGTGCCAGCAAGGGGACTAGCGGGATTAATGAGCAGTTCTTC	CASKGTSGINEQFF
TRBV29-1	NA	NA	TRBJ1-5	TGCAGCGTCGTCAGGGGCGCGGGTCAGCCCCAGCATTTT	CSVVRGAGQPQHF
TRBV7-9	NA	NA	TRBJ2-7	TGTGCCAGCACCCCGATCGGGATGGGCTACGAGCAGTACTTC	CASTPIGMGYEQYF
TRBV5-1	TRBD1	NA	TRBJ2-3	TGCGCCAGCAGCGGACAGGGAAACTCGGATACGCAGTATTTT	CASSGQGNSDTQYF
TRBV4-1	TRBD1	NA	TRBJ1-2	TGCGCCAGCAGCCAGCCGGACAGGGGGTTGTATGGCTACACCTTC	CASSQPDRGLYGYTF
TRBV18	NA	few	TRBJ1-5	TGTGCCAGCTCGCCGGAGGGGCGACAGCCCCAGCATTTT	CASSPEGRQPQHF
TRBV5-1	TRBD2	few	TRBJ2-1	TGCGCCAGCAACCCCGGGACTAGCGATTACAATGAGCAGTTCTTC	CASNPGTSDYNEQFF
TRBV7-2	TRBD2	NA	TRBJ2-2	TGTGCCAGCAGCTTAGAACTAGCGGGAGGGCCCTCCGGGGAGCTGTTTTTT	CASSLELAGGPSGELFF
TRBV19	NA	NA	TRBJ2-2	TGTGCCAGTAGTATGGGGAGGAACACCGGGGAGCTGTTTTTT	CASSMGRNTGELFF
TRBV5-1	TRBD1	NA	TRBJ1-1	TGCGCCAGCAGCTTGATCTCCGGGACAGGTAACACTGAAGCTTTCTTT	CASSLISGTGNTEAFF
TRBV4-2	NA	few	TRBJ2-3	TGTGCCAGCAGCCACTCCCGACAGAGCACAGATACGCAGTATTTT	CASSHSRQSTDTQYF
TRBV7-9	TRBD1	few	TRBJ1-1	TGTGCCAGCAGCTTCCCACAGGGGACTGAAGCTTTCTTT	CASSFPQGTEAFF
TRBV4-3	NA	few	TRBJ2-7	TGCGCCAGCAGCCCCACCGGGACAAGAAACGAGCAGTACTTC	CASSPTGTRNEQYF